This TCR beta chain derives from a study of blood T cell repertoires in COVID-19. On the study more broadly: Material from acute and convalescent COVID-19 was sourced from the United States, Italy and Spain. Nucleic acid was either cDNA or gDNA, and it came from T cells, B-cell-depleted T cells, or PBMCs.

Authors' data handling: Amplifying reference gene primers gave estimates of nucleated cell counts. Clones were sequenced by immunoSEQ multiplex PCR, and TCRdb holds only the in-frame ones, with some missing. The V and J calls and clone size come from that table; D and trimming were worked out from the DNA. The profile shows under 350,000 clones, roughly 91% of them singletons. With 5 bases removed from V and 1 base from J, the gap between germline ends came to 5 bases. This CDR3 is 13 amino acids long. The germline CDR1 and CDR2 sequences are KGHDR and SFDVKD. This clonotype was sampled from a man aged 35 to 55 with acute or convalescent COVID-19. The rearrangement uses TRBV24-1 and TRBJ1-5; the D is unclear. Sequenced material: peripheral blood. CDR3 in amino acids: CATSGQSNQPQHF. DNA for the CDR3: TGTGCCACCAGTGGGCAGAGCAATCAGCCCCAGCATTTT.